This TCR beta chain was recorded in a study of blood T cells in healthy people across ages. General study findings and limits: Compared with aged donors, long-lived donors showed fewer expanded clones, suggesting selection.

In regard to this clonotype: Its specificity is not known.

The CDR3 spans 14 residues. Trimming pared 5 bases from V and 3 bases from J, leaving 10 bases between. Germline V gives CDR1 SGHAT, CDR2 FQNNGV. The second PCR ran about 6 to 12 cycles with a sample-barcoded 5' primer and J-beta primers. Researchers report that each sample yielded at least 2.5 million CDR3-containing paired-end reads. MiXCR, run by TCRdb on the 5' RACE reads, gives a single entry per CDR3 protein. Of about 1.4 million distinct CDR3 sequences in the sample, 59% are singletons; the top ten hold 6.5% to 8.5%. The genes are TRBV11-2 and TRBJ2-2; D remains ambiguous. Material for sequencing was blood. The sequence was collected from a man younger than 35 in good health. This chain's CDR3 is CASSPPLYTGELFF. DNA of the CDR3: TGTGCCAGCAGCCCCCCCCTTTACACCGGGGAGCTGTTTTTT. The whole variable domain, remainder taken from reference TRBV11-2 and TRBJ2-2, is EAGVAQSPRYKIIEKRQSVAFWCNPISGHATLYWYQQILGQGPKLLIQFQNNGVVDDSQLPKDRFSAERLKGVDSTLKIQPAKLEDSAVYLCASSPPLYTGELFFGEGSRLTVL.